This note documents a single T cell receptor (beta chain) sequence. Its antigen is currently unknown. The table came from immunoSEQ multiplex PCR; TCRdb's copy has only in-frame clones and leaves some out. The data hold 15,000 to 20,000 clones, with approximately 73% observed a single time. This entry comes from a study of neoadjuvant nivolumab and ipilimumab in lung cancer. General study findings and limits: Only two of four nivolumab-treated tumors gained richness and clonality by surgery.

Specimen: tumor tissue, collected after neoadjuvant nivolumab, alone or with ipilimumab, at or shortly before surgery. This sequence was found in an adult with non-small cell lung cancer.

The CDR3 here is CASSHATAGNSPLHF. CDR3 bases: TGCGCCAGCAGCCACGCTACGGCTGGTAATTCACCCCTCCACTTT. J is TRBJ1-6 and V is TRBV4-1; unclear D gene. Germline assignment: CDR1 MGHRA and CDR2 YSYEKL. Between the trimmed V and J ends, which lost 3 bases and 6 bases, there was a span of 12 bases. CDR3 length: 15 residues.